This T cell receptor beta chain stems from a study of cytomegalovirus exposure and HLA in healthy donors. Study observations and caveats: A list of 150 to 200 TCR beta chains associated with cytomegalovirus was given.

PCR employed 60 Vbeta and 13 Jbeta primers. Clones were sequenced by immunoSEQ multiplex PCR, and TCRdb holds only the in-frame ones, with some missing. The sample includes approximately 160,000 clones, approximately 71% of them seen just once. Comment on this clone: What it recognizes is unknown.

The CDR3 runs 16 residues. J gave up 4 bases and V 4 bases, and 10 bases lay outside the gene matches. CDR1 and CDR2 (germline): LGHNT, FRNRAP. The origin of this receptor is a man aged 45 to 65 in good health and CMV-seronegative. Sequencing used PBMCs. V and J are TRBV12-5 and TRBJ1-1; 9 positions match TRBD1. The CDR3 bases are TGTGCTAGTGGTTCAAAGGACAGGGGCGCGGTCACTGAAGCTTTCTTT. Its translation: CASGSKDRGAVTEAFF.